This T cell receptor (beta chain) stems from a study of identical twins. The authors used template switching to add a universal primer site and gave cDNA unique molecular identifiers. TCRdb re-analysed the 5' RACE reads in MiXCR, keeping a single row per CDR3 protein. The sample holds just over 450,000 distinct CDR3 sequences, 13% to 15% seen once. V lost 0 bases and J 11 bases, leaving 18 bases between the germline ends. This CDR3 spans 15 amino acids. Germline loops: CDR1 LGHNA, CDR2 YNFKEQ. Study findings and constraints: It was cross-sectional statistical analysis, not following the same donors, that the conclusions relied on.

This clonotype was counted at least ten times. The target antigen is unknown. The same data also went into a second study, on yellow fever vaccine responses in identical twins.

The chain uses TRBV4-2 and TRBJ2-3; perhaps TRBD2 as D (5 bases). Material for sequencing was CD4+ T cells sorted from blood. The clonotype originates from a woman in her late teens or twenties in good health. CDR3 coding DNA: TGTGCCAGCAGCCAAGAGGGGAGCGATCACTCCCGGCAGTATTTT. Protein: CASSQEGSDHSRQYF.